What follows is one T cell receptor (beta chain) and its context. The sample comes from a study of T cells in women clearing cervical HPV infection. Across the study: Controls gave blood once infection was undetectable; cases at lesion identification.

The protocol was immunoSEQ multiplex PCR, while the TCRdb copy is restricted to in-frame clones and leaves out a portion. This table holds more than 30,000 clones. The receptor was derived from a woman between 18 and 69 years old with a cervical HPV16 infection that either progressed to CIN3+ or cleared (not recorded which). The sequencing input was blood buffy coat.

Here the CDR3 reads CSVEIGSSTDTQYF. The sequenced CDR3 bases are TGCAGCGTTGAGATAGGGTCTAGCACAGATACG. The chain has TRBV29-1 and TRBJ2-3, with no clear D. The CDR3 goes on 3 residues after the read ends, and that part is filled in from the germline J gene. Germline V gives CDR1 SQVTM, CDR2 ANQGSEA. The length of the CDR3 is 14 residues. Trimming left V 3 bases short and J 0 bases short, with 10 bases between.